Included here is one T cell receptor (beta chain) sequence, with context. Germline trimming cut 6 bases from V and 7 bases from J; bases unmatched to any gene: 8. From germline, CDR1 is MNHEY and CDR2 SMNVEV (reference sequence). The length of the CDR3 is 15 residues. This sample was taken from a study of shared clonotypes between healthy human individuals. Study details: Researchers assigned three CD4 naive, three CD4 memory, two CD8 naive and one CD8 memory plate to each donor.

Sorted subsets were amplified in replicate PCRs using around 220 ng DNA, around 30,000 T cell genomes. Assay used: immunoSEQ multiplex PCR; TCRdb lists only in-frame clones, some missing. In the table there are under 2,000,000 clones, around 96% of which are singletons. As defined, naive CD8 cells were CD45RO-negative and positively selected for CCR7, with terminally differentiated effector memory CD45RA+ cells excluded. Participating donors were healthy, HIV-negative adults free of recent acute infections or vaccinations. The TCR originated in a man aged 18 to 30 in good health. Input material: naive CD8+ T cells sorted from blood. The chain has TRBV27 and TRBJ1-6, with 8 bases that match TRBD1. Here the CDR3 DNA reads TGTGCCAGCAGCGTCGGACAGGGAGGCAATTCACCCCTCCACTTT. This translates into CASSVGQGGNSPLHF.